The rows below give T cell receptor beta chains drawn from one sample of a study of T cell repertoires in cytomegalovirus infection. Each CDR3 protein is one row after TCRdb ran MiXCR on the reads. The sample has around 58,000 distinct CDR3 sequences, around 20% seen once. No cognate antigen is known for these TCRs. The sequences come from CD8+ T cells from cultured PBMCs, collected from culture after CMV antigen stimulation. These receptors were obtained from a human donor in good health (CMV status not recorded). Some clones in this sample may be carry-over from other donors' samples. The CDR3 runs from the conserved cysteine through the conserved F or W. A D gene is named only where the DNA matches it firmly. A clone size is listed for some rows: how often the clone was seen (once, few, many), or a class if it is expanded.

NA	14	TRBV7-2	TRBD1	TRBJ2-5	CASSSWDRRETQYF	TGTGCCAGCAGCTCCTGGGACAGGCGGGAGACCCAGTACTTC
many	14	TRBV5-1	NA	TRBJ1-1	CASSPRGGYTEAFF	TGCGCCAGCAGCCCTAGGGGAGGGTACACTGAAGCTTTCTTT
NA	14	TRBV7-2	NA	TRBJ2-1	CASSPYTRNNEQFF	TGTGCCAGCAGCCCCTATACACGGAACAATGAGCAGTTCTTC
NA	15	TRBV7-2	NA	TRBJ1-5	CASSLSGPGNQPQHF	TGTGCCAGCAGCTTATCAGGGCCCGGCAATCAGCCCCAGCATTTT
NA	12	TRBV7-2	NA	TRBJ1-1	CASSLRAIEAFF	TGTGCCAGCAGCTTAAGGGCTATTGAAGCTTTCTTT
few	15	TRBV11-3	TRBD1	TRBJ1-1	CASSSRTGAGTEAFF	TGTGCCAGCAGCTCAAGGACAGGGGCTGGCACTGAAGCTTTCTTT
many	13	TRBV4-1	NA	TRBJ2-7	CASSQEGRYEQYF	TGCGCCAGCAGCCAAGAGGGACGCTACGAGCAGTACTTC
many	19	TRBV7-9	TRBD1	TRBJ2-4	CASSSPPGRGPLAKNIQYF	TGTGCCAGCAGCTCCCCGCCAGGCAGGGGGCCCCTAGCCAAAAACATTCAGTACTTC
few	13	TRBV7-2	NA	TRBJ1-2	CASSPPKAGSYTF	TGTGCCAGCAGCCCACCTAAGGCGGGGAGCTACACCTTC
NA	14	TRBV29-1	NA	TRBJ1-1	CSVGFDTVNTEAFF	TGCAGCGTCGGATTTGACACCGTGAACACTGAAGCTTTCTTT
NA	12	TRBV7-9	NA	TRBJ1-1	CASRVPNTEAFF	TGTGCCAGCCGTGTCCCGAACACTGAAGCTTTCTTT
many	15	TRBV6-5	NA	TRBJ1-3	CASTQRGPAGNTIYF	TGTGCCAGCACCCAACGGGGGCCGGCTGGAAACACCATATATTTT
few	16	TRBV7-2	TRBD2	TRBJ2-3	CASSLQRGGPTDTQYF	TGTGCCAGCAGCTTACAGCGGGGGGGCCCGACAGATACGCAGTATTTT